This is a list of T cell receptor beta chains from one sample in a study of regulatory T cells in long-lasting Graves disease. TCRdb called the multiplex PCR reads again in MiXCR, with one record for every CDR3 protein. The data show around 450,000 distinct CDR3 sequences, roughly 15% seen once. These records were also assigned to another study, of T cells in Graves' hyperthyroidism and ophthalmopathy.

Sequencing used peripheral blood mononuclear cells (PBMCs), obtained at new diagnosis, from a patient treated with antithyroid drugs. These receptors were taken from a middle-aged man with Graves disease. CDR3s include the opening cysteine and the closing phenylalanine or tryptophan. Fields, in order: D gene, J gene, V gene, clone size, CDR3 DNA, CDR3 protein. The D gene is left open where the match is weak. Clone size is not always given. Where it is, it says once, few, many or a class for expanded clones.

-	TRBJ1-1	TRBV3-1	many	TGTGCCAGCAGCCAGGCTACGAACACTGAAGCTTTCTTT	CASSQATNTEAFF
TRBD1	TRBJ2-1	TRBV7-6	few	TGTGCCAGCAGCTTAGCCGGGGACAGGGAATATGAGCAGTTCTTC	CASSLAGDREYEQFF
-	TRBJ1-1	TRBV6-1	many	TGTGCCAGTACCGGACTGAGGAACACTGAAGCTTTCTTT	CASTGLRNTEAFF
-	TRBJ1-1	TRBV20-1	many	TGCAGTGCGAGAGGGGAGGCCGGGACTGAAGCTTTCTTT	CSARGEAGTEAFF
-	TRBJ2-7	TRBV29-1	-	TGCAGCGTTGGGGGGTTGGGCAGGAACTACGAGCAGTACTTC	CSVGGLGRNYEQYF
-	TRBJ1-4	TRBV28	few	TGTGCCAGCAGAAAAGGGGCGGTTAATGAAAAACTGTTTTTT	CASRKGAVNEKLFF
-	TRBJ2-3	TRBV5-1	many	TGCGCCAGCAGCTTGGATGGCAGACACACAGATACGCAGTATTTT	CASSLDGRHTDTQYF
TRBD2	TRBJ2-1	TRBV6-2/TRBV6-3	many	TGTGCCAGCAGTGCACTTCCGGGACTAGCGGGAGGCCATGAGCAGTTCTTC	CASSALPGLAGGHEQFF
TRBD2	TRBJ2-2	TRBV27	few	TGTGCCAGCAGAACTAGCGGGAGCGCTGTCGGGGAGCTGTTTTTT	CASRTSGSAVGELFF
-	TRBJ2-1	TRBV5-1	-	TGCACCAGCAGCTTGACCTACAATGAGCAGTTCTTC	CTSSLTYNEQFF
TRBD1	TRBJ2-3	TRBV2	many	TGTGCCAGCAGTCCAGACAGGGGAGGCACAGATACGCAGTATTTT	CASSPDRGGTDTQYF
-	TRBJ2-5	TRBV30	-	TGTGCCTGGAGTGGGGAAGGGGTGCTGAGGCGAACCCAGTACTTC	CAWSGEGVLRRTQYF
-	TRBJ1-3	TRBV28	few	TGTGCCAGCATCCGCAGAGGCAGCGGAAACACCATATATTTT	CASIRRGSGNTIYF
-	TRBJ2-1	TRBV6-5	-	TGTGCCAGCAGTTTTTACAGCAACAATGAGCAGTTCTTC	CASSFYSNNEQFF
TRBD2	TRBJ2-3	TRBV3-1	many	TGTGCCAGCAGCCACGGGGGGAGAACAGATACGCAGTATTTT	CASSHGGRTDTQYF
TRBD1	TRBJ2-7	TRBV5-6	-	TGTGCCAGCAGCCGCATCCCGGGACAGGGGCCAACTAGTCAGTACTTC	CASSRIPGQGPTSQYF
TRBD2	TRBJ2-3	TRBV20-1	many	TGCAGTGCTCTAACTAGCGGGAGTTCAGATACGCAGTATTTT	CSALTSGSSDTQYF
-	TRBJ2-7	TRBV3-1	few	TGTGCCAGCAGCTCGCGAATGACACAGGGCGAGCAGTACTTC	CASSSRMTQGEQYF
TRBD2	TRBJ2-3	TRBV11-1	many	TGTGCCAGCAGCTTTCTAGCGGGAGGGCCTACAGATACGCAGTATTTT	CASSFLAGGPTDTQYF
-	TRBJ1-2	TRBV24-1	-	TGTGCCACCAGTGATTCGGTCAGGGTCGGAGGCTACACCTTC	CATSDSVRVGGYTF
-	TRBJ2-2	TRBV30	few	TGTGCCTGGAGTCTCGAACAGAACACCGGGGAGCTGTTTTTT	CAWSLEQNTGELFF
TRBD1	TRBJ2-5	TRBV29-1	few	TGCAGCGTTGCAGGGGGCGAAGAGACCCAGTACTTC	CSVAGGEETQYF
TRBD1	TRBJ2-7	TRBV12-3/TRBV12-4	many	TGTGCCAGCAGTTTAGCCGGGACAGGGGAGGCCGAGCAGTACTTC	CASSLAGTGEAEQYF
-	TRBJ2-2	TRBV11-3	-	TGTGCCAGCAGCTCGTGGGTCTCGGGTTGGACCGGGGAGCTGTTTTTT	CASSSWVSGWTGELFF
TRBD1	TRBJ2-4	TRBV11-2	many	TGTGCCAGCAGCTTCCTCCCGGGACAGGGTCCCGGTAGCATTCAGTACTTC	CASSFLPGQGPGSIQYF
TRBD2	TRBJ2-1	TRBV20-1	many	TGCAGTGCTAGAGCCCCACTAGCGGGAGGGAGCTCCTACAATGAGCAGTTCTTC	CSARAPLAGGSSYNEQFF
TRBD1	TRBJ2-5	TRBV28	many	TGTGCCAGCAGTCCCCTGACGACAGGGTCTTCTCCGTACCAAGAGACCCAGTACTTC	CASSPLTTGSSPYQETQYF
TRBD1	TRBJ1-1	TRBV11-2	-	TGTGCCAGCAGCTTAGTCAGGGGGCGTCCTGAAGCTTTCTTT	CASSLVRGRPEAFF
TRBD1	TRBJ2-7	TRBV10-3	many	TGTGCCATCAGTGAGTCTAAGGACAGGGGTTATGGCGAGCAGTACTTC	CAISESKDRGYGEQYF
-	TRBJ1-1	TRBV5-1	-	TGCGCCAGCAGCTTAACGGGTACGCACACTGAAGCTTTCTTT	CASSLTGTHTEAFF
-	TRBJ1-2	TRBV6-2/TRBV6-3	-	TGTGCCAGCAGCCTACCGGGGCGGCCTGGCTACACCTTC	CASSLPGRPGYTF
-	TRBJ2-7	TRBV12-3/TRBV12-4	many	TGTGCCAGCAGTTTGGGGACAATGACCTACGAGCAGTACTTC	CASSLGTMTYEQYF
-	TRBJ2-3	TRBV2	-	TGTGCCAGCAGACGACTGACTGGGGATACGCAGTATTTT	CASRRLTGDTQYF
-	TRBJ2-7	TRBV12-3/TRBV12-4	many	TGTGCCAGCAGTTTTGGGCAGCCGATCTACGAGCAGTACTTC	CASSFGQPIYEQYF
TRBD1	TRBJ1-2	TRBV10-3	-	TGTGCCATCGGGGGGACAGACACGGGTGGCTACACCTTC	CAIGGTDTGGYTF
TRBD1	TRBJ1-6	TRBV20-1	many	TGCAGTGTTGCCGACGGGACAGGGCCTTCACCCCTCCACTTT	CSVADGTGPSPLHF
-	TRBJ2-5	TRBV7-9	-	TGTGCCATCCTAAGGGACGGATCGTACCAAGAGACCCAGTACTTC	CAILRDGSYQETQYF
-	TRBJ1-1	TRBV12-3/TRBV12-4	many	TGTGCCAGCACCAGATCCGGGGGGAACACTGAAGCTTTCTTT	CASTRSGGNTEAFF
-	TRBJ1-2	TRBV12-5	few	TGTGCTAGTGGTTTTCACTTGACAGGAGGCTACACCTTC	CASGFHLTGGYTF
-	TRBJ2-5	TRBV12-3/TRBV12-4	few	TGTGCCAGCAGCAAGGGGGGGGTAGCGGGCATAGAGACCCAGTACTTC	CASSKGGVAGIETQYF
-	TRBJ2-3	TRBV28	many	TGTGCCAGCAGTTTGGTAGGTAGGGCAAGCACAGATACGCAGTATTTT	CASSLVGRASTDTQYF
TRBD1	TRBJ1-5	TRBV6-1	-	TGTGCCACTCTAAGGGGACAGGTTAGCAATCAGCCCCAGCATTTT	CATLRGQVSNQPQHF